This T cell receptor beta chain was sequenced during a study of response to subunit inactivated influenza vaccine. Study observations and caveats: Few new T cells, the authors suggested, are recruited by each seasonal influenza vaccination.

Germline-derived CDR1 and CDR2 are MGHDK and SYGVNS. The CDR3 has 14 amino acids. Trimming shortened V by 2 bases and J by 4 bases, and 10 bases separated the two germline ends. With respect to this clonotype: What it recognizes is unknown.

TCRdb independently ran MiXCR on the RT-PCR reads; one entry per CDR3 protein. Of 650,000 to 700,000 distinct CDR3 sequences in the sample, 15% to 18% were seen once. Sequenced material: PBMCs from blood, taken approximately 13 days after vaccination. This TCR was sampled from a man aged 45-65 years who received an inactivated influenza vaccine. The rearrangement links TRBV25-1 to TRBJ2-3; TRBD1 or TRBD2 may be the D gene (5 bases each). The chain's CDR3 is CASSETLGADTQYF. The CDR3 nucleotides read TGTGCCAGCAGTGAAACCTTGGGGGCAGATACGCAGTATTTT.